What follows are 5 T cell receptor beta chains derived from one specimen sequenced in a study of cytomegalovirus exposure and HLA in healthy donors. The PCR used 60 Vbeta and 13 Jbeta primers. Profiling relied on immunoSEQ multiplex PCR, and the TCRdb table lists in-frame clones only, not all of them. Of under 110,000 clones detected, over 75% appear once; the ten largest clones hold roughly 3.9%. The specimen was PBMCs. Receptors originate from a man in his 60s in good health and CMV-seronegative.

This clone was detected only a few times. The chain has TRBV5-4 and TRBJ2-3; no clear D gene. The ends were cut back, 0 bases at V and 3 bases at J, with 8 bases in the middle. This CDR3 has 14 amino acids. Germline V gene data show CDR1 as SGHNT and CDR2 as YYREEE (reference sequence). The CDR3 DNA is TGTGCCAGCAGCTTGGGCGGCTCGACAGATACGCAGTATTTT. Its protein is CASSLGGSTDTQYF.

This chain links TRBV9 with TRBJ1-6; tentatively, D is TRBD1 (5 bases). V was cut by 0 bases and J by 9 bases, with 10 bases left in between. CDR3 length: 14 amino acids. Germline V lookup: CDR1 SGDLS, CDR2 YYNGEE. The CDR3 DNA sequence: TGTGCCAGCAGCGTAGGCCGACAGCTTTCACCCCTCCACTTT. Protein: CASSVGRQLSPLHF. The whole variable domain, filled in from reference TRBV9 and TRBJ1-6, reads DSGVTQTPKHLITATGQRVTLRCSPRSGDLSVYWYQQSLDQGLQFLIQYYNGEERAKGNILERFSAQQFPDLHSELNLSSLELGDSALYFCASSVGRQLSPLHFGNGTRLTVT.

The chain carries TRBV27 and TRBJ1-1; possibly TRBD1 for D (5 bases). The V gene lost 2 bases and the J gene lost 4 bases, with 11 bases spanning the gap. The germline V gene encodes CDR1 MNHEY and CDR2 SMNVEV (reference sequence). CDR3 length: 14 amino acids. The CDR3 sequence: CASSLRPGGTEAFF. The CDR3 region has the DNA TGTGCCAGCAGTTTACGCCCCGGGGGCACTGAAGCTTTCTTT.

The CDR3 region is CASSPGLAGITSTDTQYF. The CDR3 DNA reads TGTGCCAGCTCACCAGGACTAGCGGGGATAACAAGCACAGATACGCAGTATTTT. The chain uses TRBV18 and TRBJ2-3; 12 bases agree with TRBD2. V trimming: 2 bases; J trimming: 0 bases; junction bases outside the gene matches: 6. Germline loops: CDR1 KGHSH, CDR2 LQKENI. The CDR3 is 18 amino acids.

This clone appeared once. J is TRBJ1-5 and V is TRBV10-3; 9 nucleotides align to TRBD1. Germline V CDR1 and CDR2: ENHRY, SYGVKD. The CDR3 covers 15 residues. The ends lost 4 bases at V and 4 bases at J; junction bases unmatched: 5. CDR3 coding DNA: TGTGCCATCAGTGCGGGACAGGGCGATAATCAGCCCCAGCATTTT. It specifies CAISAGQGDNQPQHF.